This entry lists 23 T cell receptor beta chains sequenced from one sample in a study of cytomegalovirus exposure and HLA in healthy donors. The PCR ran on 60 Vbeta and 13 Jbeta primers. The method was immunoSEQ multiplex PCR; TCRdb's version includes in-frame clones alone and lacks a portion of them. Here the sample spans some 150,000 clones, more than 70% being singletons. Sequenced: PBMCs. All receptors derive from a woman aged 45-60 years in good health and CMV-seropositive.

This chain connects TRBV29-1 to TRBJ2-1, with D possibly matching TRBD1 (6 bases). The CDR3 extends over 14 amino acids. Germline V lookup: CDR1 SQVTM, CDR2 ANQGSEA. Trimming took 1 base from V and 4 from J, leaving 11 bases between them. DNA of the CDR3: TGCAGCGTTGAAGTGAACAGGGCGTACAATGAGCAGTTCTTC. Protein product: CSVEVNRAYNEQFF.

The V call is TRBV6-1, the J call TRBJ1-1; TRBD1 might be the D (5 bases). The CDR3 sequence is 15 residues long. The V gene lost 1 base and the J gene lost 5 bases, with 14 bases spanning the gap. Germline CDR1 is MNHNS and CDR2 is SASEGT. The CDR3 loop reads CASSEGWVGRTEAFF. CDR3 in DNA: TGTGCCAGCAGTGAAGGGTGGGTGGGGCGGACTGAAGCTTTCTTT.

The chain uses TRBV7-2 and TRBJ1-2; D ambiguous. This CDR3 region has 17 residues. Trimming left V 3 bases short and J 0 bases short, with 17 bases between. Per germline, CDR1 SGHTA and CDR2 FQGNSA. The CDR3 sequence: CASSFWGGTATNYGYTF. As DNA, the CDR3 is TGTGCCAGCAGCTTTTGGGGAGGCACAGCTACTAACTATGGCTACACCTTC.

The gene calls are TRBV6-6 and TRBJ2-7; 12 bases are a match to TRBD2. The CDR3 runs to 15 residues. Losses at the gene ends were 6 bases for V and 6 bases for J; bases not matched to a gene: 9. CDR1 and CDR2 (germline): MNHNY, SVGAGI (reference sequence). The CDR3 DNA reads as TGTGCCAGCAGCCTCAGGACTAGCGGGGTGGGCGAGCAGTACTTC. Translated, it gives CASSLRTSGVGEQYF.

This clone was seen a few times. The chain links TRBV19 to TRBJ2-1, with D perhaps TRBD2 (6 bases). Trimming left V 5 bases short and J 2 bases short, with 16 bases between. CDR1 and CDR2 (germline): LNHDA, SQIVND (reference sequence). The CDR3 totals 16 residues. In DNA, the CDR3 is TGTGCCAGTAGTGCGCTAGCGATCGAAACCTACAATGAGCAGTTCTTC. Translation: CASSALAIETYNEQFF.

This clone was detected once. The rearrangement links TRBV28 to TRBJ2-7, with D perhaps matching TRBD1 (6 bases). Germline V gene lookup returns CDR1 MDHEN and CDR2 SYDVKM. The CDR3 has 13 residues. The germline V and J ends were trimmed by 5 bases and 3 bases, with 11 bases remaining between them. The DNA of the CDR3 is TGTGCCAGCAGTAAACAGGGCCGCTACGAGCAGTACTTC. This codes for CASSKQGRYEQYF.

The V gene is TRBV27, the J gene TRBJ1-4; 9 bases are a match to TRBD1. The CDR3 consists of 14 residues. Trimming cost V 3 bases and J 10 bases; bases outside gene matches: 6. Germline V gene lookup returns CDR1 MNHEY and CDR2 SMNVEV (reference sequence). CDR3 bases: TGTGCCAGCAGTTTTGGGACAGGGAGGGGAAAACTGTTTTTT. It encodes CASSFGTGRGKLFF.

This rearrangement joins TRBV6-5 to TRBJ1-1; 7 nucleotides agree with TRBD1. J gave up 2 bases and V 6 bases, and 6 bases lay outside the gene matches. The germline CDR1 and CDR2 sequences are MNHEY and SVGAGI. The CDR3 covers 14 residues. Written as DNA, the CDR3 is TGTGCCAGCAGAGCAGGGACAGCCAACACTGAAGCTTTCTTT. Its translation: CASRAGTANTEAFF.

This clone was recorded a few times. The chain employs TRBV5-1 and TRBJ2-6, with 8 bases that match TRBD1. J lost 0 bases, V lost 2 bases, and 4 bases had no gene match. Per germline, CDR1 SGHRS and CDR2 YFSETQ. The CDR3 totals 17 residues. The CDR3 protein is CASSLGQGFSGANVLTF. The DNA of the CDR3 is TGCGCCAGCAGCTTAGGACAGGGATTCTCTGGGGCCAACGTCCTGACTTTC. The full variable domain, completed using reference TRBV5-1 and TRBJ2-6, is KAGVTQTPRYLIKTRGQQVTLSCSPISGHRSVSWYQQTPGQGLQFLFEYFSETQRNKGNFPGRFSGRQFSNSRSEMNVSTLELGDSALYLCASSLGQGFSGANVLTFGAGSRLTVL.

This clone has a single count. The V gene is TRBV2, the J gene TRBJ2-5, with TRBD2 matching over 9 bases. This CDR3 has 17 residues. The V and J ends lost 6 bases and 3 bases, in that order; junction bases with no gene match: 14. CDR1 is SNHLY, CDR2 FYNNEI, per germline. CDR3 protein: CASSRMSAGGLKETQYF. CDR3 coding DNA: TGTGCCAGCAGCCGCATGTCAGCGGGGGGCCTAAAAGAGACCCAGTACTTC.

The rearrangement joins TRBV5-4 to TRBJ2-7, with 9 bases identical to TRBD2. The CDR3 spans 16 residues. Trimming cost V 0 bases and J 3 bases; bases outside gene matches: 7. Germline CDR1 SGHNT, CDR2 YYREEE (reference sequence). Here the CDR3 reads CASSLGGRAGFYEQYF. The DNA of the CDR3 is TGTGCCAGCAGCTTGGGCGGGAGGGCCGGGTTCTACGAGCAGTACTTC.

The chain links TRBV18 to TRBJ2-1; 8 nucleotides agree with TRBD2. Germline lookup yields CDR1 KGHSH and CDR2 LQKENI. After removal of 6 bases from V and 7 bases from J, the junction contained 17 bases not matched to a gene. The CDR3 is 17 amino acids. The CDR3 coding sequence is TGTGCCAGCTCGCCGGGACTAGGAAGATCAGTGGAGAATGAGCAGTTCTTC. Translation: CASSPGLGRSVENEQFF.

The chain is built from TRBV5-1 and TRBJ2-5, with D perhaps matching TRBD2 (6 bases). Germline-derived CDR1 and CDR2 are SGHRS and YFSETQ. V lost 3 bases and J 3 bases, leaving 12 bases between the germline ends. The CDR3 covers 14 residues. The CDR3 nucleotides are TGCGCCAGCAGCTCCGGGACTCTAAAAGAGACCCAGTACTTC. This encodes CASSSGTLKETQYF.

This chain connects TRBV6-1 to TRBJ2-4; 8 bases are a match to TRBD1. With V trimmed by 2 bases and J by 0 bases, 3 bases remained unmatched. The germline gives CDR1 MNHNS, CDR2 SASEGT. The length of the CDR3 is 16 residues. Written as DNA, the CDR3 is TGTGCCAGCAGTGAATTCCAGGGGGCAGCCAAAAACATTCAGTACTTC. Its protein is CASSEFQGAAKNIQYF.

This clone was found once. The chain is built from TRBV13 and TRBJ2-7, with 10 bases fitting TRBD1. The J segment lost 4 bases and the V segment lost 4 bases, leaving 7 bases of the junction unmatched. Germline-derived CDR1 and CDR2 are PRHDT and FYEKMQ (reference sequence). The CDR3 runs to 15 residues. DNA for the CDR3: TGTGCCAGCAGCTCCACGACAGGGGGCAGGTACGAGCAGTACTTC. Translation: CASSSTTGGRYEQYF.

The chain joins TRBV4-2 to TRBJ1-2; the D is unclear. From germline, CDR1 is LGHNA and CDR2 YNFKEQ. The V end lost 1 base, the J end lost 10 bases, and 7 bases lay between the germline ends. This CDR3 region has 11 residues. The CDR3 DNA reads TGTGCCAGCAGCCAAGGACTGCTCTACACCTTC. As protein: CASSQGLLYTF.

As DNA, the CDR3 is TGTGCCAGCAGCCCGGGAGGCTCCTACGAGCAGTACTTC. This gives the protein CASSPGGSYEQYF. This chain uses TRBV7-6 with TRBJ2-7; 7 positions agree with TRBD2. V dropped 5 bases and J dropped 0; count of bases not matched to a gene: 1. This CDR3 is built from 13 residues. Germline V gene data show CDR1 as SGHVS and CDR2 as FNYEAQ.

This sequence joins TRBV7-2 and TRBJ1-4, with D uncertain. Trimming stripped 4 bases from V and 6 bases from J, with 15 bases between. Looked up from germline, CDR1 is SGHTA and CDR2 is FQGNSA. The CDR3 extends over 15 amino acids. CDR3 DNA: TGTGCCAGCAGCTCCCCCGGACTCGGGTATGAAAAACTGTTTTTT. Translation: CASSSPGLGYEKLFF.

This sequence joins TRBV4-2 and TRBJ1-4; D perhaps matches TRBD1 (6 bases). Between the trimmed V and J ends, which lost 6 bases and 7 bases, there was a span of 12 bases. CDR3 length: 13 amino acids. CDR1 is LGHNA, CDR2 YNFKEQ, per germline. As DNA, the CDR3 is TGTGCCAGCAGACGGGACATAGGTGAAAAACTGTTTTTT. Translated, it gives CASRRDIGEKLFF.

In this sample, this clone turned up a few times. The rearrangement links TRBV7-8 to TRBJ2-3, with a tentative D call TRBD1 (6 bases). The CDR3 consists of 16 residues. Trimming left V 4 bases short and J 2 bases short, with 16 bases between. Germline V lookup: CDR1 SGHVS, CDR2 FQNEAQ. CDR3 sequence reads: CASSSWTAAITDTQYF. The CDR3, as DNA: TGTGCCAGCAGCTCCTGGACAGCGGCTATCACAGATACGCAGTATTTT. The full variable domain, with the rest looked up from reference TRBV7-8 and TRBJ2-3, is GAGVSQSPRYKVAKRGQDVALRCDPISGHVSLFWYQQALGQGPEFLTYFQNEAQLDKSGLPSDRFFAERPEGSVSTLKIQRTQQEDSAVYLCASSSWTAAITDTQYFGPGTRLTVL.

V usage is TRBV7-2 and J usage is TRBJ1-4; perhaps TRBD1 as D (5 bases). The ends were cut back, 1 base at V and 8 bases at J, with 11 bases in the middle. This CDR3 is 14 amino acids long. Germline CDR1 reads SGHTA; CDR2 reads FQGNSA. The CDR3 DNA reads TGTGCCAGCAGCTTAGAAGGGGCAGGGGAAAAACTGTTTTTT. Protein: CASSLEGAGEKLFF.

The chain recombines TRBV5-5 with TRBJ1-1; maybe TRBD1 (5 bases). With 0 bases removed from V and 2 bases from J, the gap between germline ends came to 8 bases. The germline V gene encodes CDR1 SGHKS and CDR2 YYEKEE (reference sequence). The CDR3 is 14 residues long. This CDR3 is CASSLGQINTEAFF. The CDR3 nucleotides read TGTGCCAGCAGCTTGGGACAGATCAACACTGAAGCTTTCTTT. The full variable domain, its missing parts supplied by reference TRBV5-5 and TRBJ1-1, is DAGVTQSPTHLIKTRGQQVTLRCSPISGHKSVSWYQQVLGQGPQFIFQYYEKEERGRGNFPDRFSARQFPNYSSELNVNALLLGDSALYLCASSLGQINTEAFFGQGTRLTVV.

V is TRBV6-5 and J is TRBJ1-1, with 7 bases lining up with TRBD1. Trimming took 6 bases from V and 6 from J; bases not matched to a gene: 10. The CDR3 covers 14 residues. The germline CDR1 and CDR2 sequences are MNHEY and SVGAGI. The CDR3 protein is CASSAPGQPAEAFF. CDR3 bases: TGTGCCAGCAGCGCGCCGGGACAGCCAGCTGAAGCTTTCTTT.